This passage covers 22 T cell receptor beta chains from one sample sequenced in a study of cytomegalovirus exposure and HLA in healthy donors. The PCR ran on 60 Vbeta and 13 Jbeta primers. The protocol was immunoSEQ multiplex PCR, while the TCRdb copy is restricted to in-frame clones and leaves out a portion. The sample yields approximately 150,000 clones, roughly 79% seen once. The sequenced material came from PBMCs. These receptors were taken from a woman in her thirties or forties in good health and CMV-seronegative.

The V call is TRBV14, the J call TRBJ2-3; 10 positions match TRBD1. The CDR3 is 14 amino acids. In germline, CDR1 is SGHDN, CDR2 FVKESK. Trimming took 8 bases from V and 4 from J; bases not matched to a gene: 6. The CDR3 bases are TGTGCCAGCGCCGGGACAGGGGTTCCAGATACGCAGTATTTT. It yields the protein CASAGTGVPDTQYF.

Details on this clone: A read error may account for a junction end that differs from germline. The chain has TRBV6-1 and TRBJ2-7; 10 positions match TRBD2. The CDR3 loop spans 13 amino acids. Per the germline V gene, CDR1 is MNHNS and CDR2 is SASEGT. CDR3 loop: CASSERGSGRGRF. CDR3 coding DNA: TGTGCCAGCAGTGAAAGGGGGAGCGGGAGGGGCCGCTTC.

This clone was observed a few times. This sequence joins TRBV19 and TRBJ1-1; a possible D gene is TRBD1 (6 bases). Trimming removed 4 bases from V and 4 bases from J, with 22 bases in between. Germline loops: CDR1 LNHDA, CDR2 SQIVND (reference sequence). The CDR3 runs to 17 residues. Here the CDR3 reads CASSKGPLRRGVTEAFF. CDR3 nucleotide sequence: TGTGCCAGTAGTAAGGGTCCTTTGCGCAGGGGAGTCACTGAAGCTTTCTTT.

V gene TRBV10-3 combines with J gene TRBJ2-1, with TRBD2 matching over 9 bases. The V segment lost 6 bases and the J segment 4 bases; nucleotides outside the gene matches: 7. This CDR3 has 15 residues. CDR1 and CDR2 from the germline V gene are ENHRY and SYGVKD. The DNA of the CDR3 is TGTGCCATCAGCCCTACTAGCGGGTCTTACAATGAGCAGTTCTTC. This encodes CAISPTSGSYNEQFF.

The rearrangement links TRBV6-1 to TRBJ2-5, with 7 bases matching TRBD1. The CDR3 is made up of 12 amino acids. The V gene's germline CDR1 is MNHNS and CDR2 SASEGT. Trimming removed 3 bases from V and 14 bases from J; junction bases left unmatched: 9. The CDR3 reads CASSEHRDSGYF. CDR3 sequence (DNA): TGTGCCAGCAGTGAGCACCGGGACAGTGGATACTTC.

Here the CDR3 DNA reads TGTGCCAGCAGCCTTGACAGGGTAGGCAATCAGCCCCAGCATTTT. This gives the protein CASSLDRVGNQPQHF. V gene TRBV5-6 combines with J gene TRBJ1-5; 7 bases agree with TRBD1. CDR3 length equals 15 residues. Germline trimming cut 4 bases from V and 2 bases from J; bases unmatched to any gene: 6. CDR1 is SGHDT, CDR2 YYEEEE, per germline.

The rearrangement links TRBV6-6 to TRBJ2-7; TRBD2 is a possible D gene (5 bases). V lost 10 bases, J lost 2 bases, and 21 bases lay in between. Germline CDR1 MNHNY, CDR2 SVGAGI (reference sequence). There are 15 residues in the CDR3. CDR3 loop: CATQLTLDDAYEQYF. The CDR3 DNA follows: TGTGCCACCCAGTTAACACTAGATGACGCCTACGAGCAGTACTTC.

The chain employs TRBV30 and TRBJ2-1; 12 bases match TRBD2. Per germline, CDR1 GTSNPN and CDR2 SVGIG (reference sequence). Losses at the gene ends were 1 base for V and 4 bases for J; bases not matched to a gene: 14. The CDR3 contains 19 residues. The CDR3 loop reads CAWSGGSEPLAGGYNEQFF. CDR3 DNA: TGTGCCTGGAGTGGCGGAAGTGAGCCTCTAGCGGGAGGGTACAATGAGCAGTTCTTC.

This clone was observed once. The chain couples TRBV30 to TRBJ2-7; 9 nucleotides match TRBD2. The germline gives CDR1 GTSNPN, CDR2 SVGIG (reference sequence). This CDR3 spans 17 amino acids. Trimming removed 1 base from V and 3 bases from J; junction bases left unmatched: 13. The CDR3 loop reads CAWSGWHAGGSVYEQYF. The CDR3 bases are TGTGCCTGGAGTGGTTGGCATGCGGGAGGGAGCGTCTACGAGCAGTACTTC.

This chain joins TRBV7-3 and TRBJ1-5; D ambiguous. Per germline, CDR1 SGHTA and CDR2 FQGTGA. V lost 0 bases and J lost 3, with 6 bases in between. The CDR3 loop spans 14 amino acids. This CDR3 reads CASSLTASNQPQHF. CDR3 DNA: TGTGCCAGCAGCTTAACGGCCTCCAATCAGCCCCAGCATTTT.

V is TRBV2 and J is TRBJ2-1; TRBD2 aligns across 8 bases. CDR3 length: 15 amino acids. Trimming at V came to 4 bases and at J to 7 bases, leaving 9 bases not matched to a gene. From germline, CDR1 is SNHLY and CDR2 FYNNEI. The CDR3 DNA follows: TGTGCCAGCAGTGCGGGTAGCGGGACGAAGAATGAGCAGTTCTTC. Translating it yields CASSAGSGTKNEQFF.

The rearrangement joins TRBV6-8 to TRBJ1-1; 10 bases are shared with TRBD1. The length of the CDR3 is 13 residues. The germline CDR1 and CDR2 sequences are MNHGY and SAAAGT. Unmatched junction bases numbered 2, after V lost 5 bases and J lost 5 bases. The CDR3 loop is CASSDRGLTEAFF. The CDR3, as DNA: TGTGCCAGCAGTGACAGGGGGCTGACTGAAGCTTTCTTT.

This clone was detected only a few times. The chain combines TRBV5-1 with TRBJ2-3, with 8 bases that match TRBD2. Trimming took 4 bases from V and 3 from J; bases not matched to a gene: 10. Germline V gives CDR1 SGHRS, CDR2 YFSETQ. The CDR3 loop spans 16 amino acids. DNA of the CDR3: TGCGCCAGCAGCACCCTTTTAGCGGGATCGACAGATACGCAGTATTTT. Its translation is CASSTLLAGSTDTQYF. Drawing the rest from reference TRBV5-1 and TRBJ2-3, the complete variable domain is KAGVTQTPRYLIKTRGQQVTLSCSPISGHRSVSWYQQTPGQGLQFLFEYFSETQRNKGNFPGRFSGRQFSNSRSEMNVSTLELGDSALYLCASSTLLAGSTDTQYFGPGTRLTVL.

CDR3 sequence reads: CAWSSDSRNYGYTF. The DNA of the CDR3 is TGTGCCTGGAGTAGTGACAGCCGCAACTATGGCTACACCTTC. The chain recombines TRBV30 with TRBJ1-2, with D perhaps TRBD1 (5 bases). Germline CDR1 GTSNPN, CDR2 SVGIG (reference sequence). This CDR3 spans 14 amino acids. The V gene lost 2 bases and the J gene lost 2 bases, with 12 bases spanning the gap.

The chain recombines TRBV2 with TRBJ1-1, with TRBD1 matching 8 bases. The germline V gene has CDR1 SNHLY and CDR2 FYNNEI. The CDR3 sequence is 17 residues long. The junction had 11 bases not matched to a gene; V was cut back by 0 bases and J by 5 bases. This CDR3 reads CASSEARRTGKDTEAFF. CDR3 sequence (DNA): TGTGCCAGCAGTGAAGCTAGGCGGACAGGGAAGGATACTGAAGCTTTCTTT.

The chain couples TRBV28 to TRBJ1-1; 7 bases line up with TRBD1. This CDR3 spans 15 amino acids. Trimming cost V 6 bases and J 4 bases; bases outside gene matches: 11. The germline CDR1 and CDR2 sequences are MDHEN and SYDVKM. The CDR3 region has the DNA TGTGCCAGCAGGCCAGCAGGGGGGAGGTTCACTGAAGCTTTCTTT. Encoded protein: CASRPAGGRFTEAFF.

This clone has more than one count but fewer than ten. This chain joins TRBV10-3 and TRBJ1-1; TRBD1 is a possible D gene (5 bases). This CDR3 has 13 residues. Germline assignment: CDR1 ENHRY and CDR2 SYGVKD. With 7 bases removed from V and 4 bases from J, the gap between germline ends came to 13 bases. DNA for the CDR3: TGTGCCATCACCGAAGGGGCAGGCACTGAAGCTTTCTTT. Amino acid sequence: CAITEGAGTEAFF.

In nucleotides, the CDR3 is TGTGCCAGCAGGGCCGGGACTAGAGCCTACGAGCAGTACTTC. Amino acids: CASRAGTRAYEQYF. The chain carries TRBV2 and TRBJ2-7; 8 positions agree with TRBD2. Germline values: CDR1 SNHLY, CDR2 FYNNEI. The CDR3 has 14 amino acids. The trim removed 6 bases at V and 2 bases at J, leaving 6 bases unmatched.

V and J are TRBV19 and TRBJ2-7, with TRBD2 matching 8 bases. V lost 4 bases and J lost 4; bases outside the gene matches: 15. The CDR3 has 17 residues. The germline CDR1 and CDR2 sequences are LNHDA and SQIVND (reference sequence). The CDR3 here is CASSKASGRPHGYEQYF. The CDR3 DNA reads TGTGCCAGTAGTAAGGCTAGCGGGCGCCCACACGGGTACGAGCAGTACTTC.

The V gene is TRBV7-9, the J gene TRBJ2-5; 9 nucleotides align to TRBD1. The CDR3 covers 16 residues. V dropped 0 bases and J dropped 1; count of bases not matched to a gene: 3. Germline CDR1 reads SEHNR; CDR2 reads FQNEAQ (reference sequence). The CDR3 sequence is CASSLALTGGQETQYF. CDR3 sequence (DNA): TGTGCCAGCAGCTTAGCCCTGACAGGGGGCCAAGAGACCCAGTACTTC.

J is TRBJ2-6 and V is TRBV6-1; D is unclear. Germline V gene lookup returns CDR1 MNHNS and CDR2 SASEGT. The CDR3 is 14 residues long. The V gene lost 8 bases and the J gene lost 0 bases, with 8 bases spanning the gap. The CDR3 sequence: CASCARSGANVLTF. The CDR3 DNA sequence: TGTGCCAGCTGTGCCCGCTCTGGGGCCAACGTCCTGACTTTC.

This clone is a singleton in its sample. The chain joins TRBV5-1 to TRBJ1-1; D is unresolved. Germline CDR1 is SGHRS and CDR2 is YFSETQ. This CDR3 region has 14 residues. Deletions cut 5 bases from V and 0 bases from J, with 11 bases between. The CDR3 DNA reads TGCGCCAGCAGTTTTGACACCTTGAACACTGAAGCTTTCTTT. This encodes CASSFDTLNTEAFF.